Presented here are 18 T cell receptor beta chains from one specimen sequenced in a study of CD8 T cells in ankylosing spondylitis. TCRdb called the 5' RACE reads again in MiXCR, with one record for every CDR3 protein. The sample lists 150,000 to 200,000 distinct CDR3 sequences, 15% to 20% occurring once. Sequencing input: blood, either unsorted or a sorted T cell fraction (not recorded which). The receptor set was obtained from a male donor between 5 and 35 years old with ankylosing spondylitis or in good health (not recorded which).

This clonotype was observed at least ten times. DNA of the CDR3: TGCGCCAGCAGCCCGCTCTCAAAAGTGGGGAACACCGGGGAGCTGTTTTTT. Its translation is CASSPLSKVGNTGELFF. The gene calls are TRBV5-1 and TRBJ2-2; the D is unclear. V was trimmed by 4 bases and J by 1 base, leaving 17 bases between them. Germline loops: CDR1 SGHRS, CDR2 YFSETQ. CDR3 length: 17 residues.

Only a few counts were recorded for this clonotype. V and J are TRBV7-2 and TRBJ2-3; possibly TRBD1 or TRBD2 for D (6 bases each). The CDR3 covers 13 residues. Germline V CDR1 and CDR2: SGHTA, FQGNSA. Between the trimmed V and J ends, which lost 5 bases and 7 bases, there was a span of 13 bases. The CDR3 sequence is CASSTSGAYTQYF. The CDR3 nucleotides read TGTGCCAGCAGCACATCGGGGGCTTATACGCAGTATTTT. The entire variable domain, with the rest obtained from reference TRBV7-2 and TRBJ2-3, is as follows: GAGVSQSPSNKVTEKGKDVELRCDPISGHTALYWYRQSLGQGLEFLIYFQGNSAPDKSGLPSDRFSAERTGGSVSTLTIQRTQQEDSAVYLCASSTSGAYTQYFGPGTRLTVL.

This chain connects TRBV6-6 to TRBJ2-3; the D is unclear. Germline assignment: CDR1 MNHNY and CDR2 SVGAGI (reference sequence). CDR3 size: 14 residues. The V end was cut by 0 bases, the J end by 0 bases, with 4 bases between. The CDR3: CASSYSFSTDTQYF. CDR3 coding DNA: TGTGCCAGCAGTTACTCGTTTAGCACAGATACGCAGTATTTT.

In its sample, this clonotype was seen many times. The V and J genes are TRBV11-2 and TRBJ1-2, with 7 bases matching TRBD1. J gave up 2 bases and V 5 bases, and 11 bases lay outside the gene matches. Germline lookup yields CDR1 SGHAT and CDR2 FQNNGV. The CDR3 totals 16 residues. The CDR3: CASSLLRPGQNYGYTF. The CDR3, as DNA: TGTGCCAGCAGCCTTCTTCGCCCGGGACAGAACTATGGCTACACCTTC.

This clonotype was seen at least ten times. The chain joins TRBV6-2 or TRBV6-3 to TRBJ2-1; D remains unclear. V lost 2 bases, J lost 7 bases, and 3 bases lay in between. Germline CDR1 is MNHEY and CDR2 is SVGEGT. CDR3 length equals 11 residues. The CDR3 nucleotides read TGTGCCAGCAGTTACGATAATGAGCAGTTCTTC. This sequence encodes CASSYDNEQFF.

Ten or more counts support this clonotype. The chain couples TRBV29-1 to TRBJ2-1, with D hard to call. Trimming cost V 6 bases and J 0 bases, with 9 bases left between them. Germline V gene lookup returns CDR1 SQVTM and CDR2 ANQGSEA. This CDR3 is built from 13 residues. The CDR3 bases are TGCAGCGTAGACGGGCGCTCCTACAATGAGCAGTTCTTC. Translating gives CSVDGRSYNEQFF.

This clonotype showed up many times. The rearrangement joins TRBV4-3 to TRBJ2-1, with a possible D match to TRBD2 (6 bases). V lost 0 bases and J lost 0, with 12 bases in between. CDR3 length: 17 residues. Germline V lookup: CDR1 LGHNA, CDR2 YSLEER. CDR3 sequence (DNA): TGCGCCAGCAGCCAAGATGGGGCGGGGAGCTCCTACAATGAGCAGTTCTTC. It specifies CASSQDGAGSSYNEQFF.

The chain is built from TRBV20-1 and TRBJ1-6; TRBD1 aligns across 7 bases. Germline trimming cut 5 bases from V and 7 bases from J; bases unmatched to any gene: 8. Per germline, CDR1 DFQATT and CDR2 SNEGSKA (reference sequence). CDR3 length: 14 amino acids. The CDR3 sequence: CSALQGQMNSPLHF. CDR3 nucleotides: TGCAGTGCTCTGCAGGGACAGATGAATTCACCCCTCCACTTT.

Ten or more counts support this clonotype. Here the CDR3 DNA reads TGTGCCAGCAGCTTAGAGGGGCCGGAACCTACGAGAGGGTACGTC. Its protein product is CASSLEGPEPTRGYV. The J gene is TRBJ2-7, the V gene TRBV11-1, with D possibly being TRBD1 (5 bases). With 1 base removed from V and 12 bases from J, the gap between germline ends came to 22 bases. Germline V CDR1 and CDR2: SGHAT, FQDESV (reference sequence). The CDR3 contains 15 residues.

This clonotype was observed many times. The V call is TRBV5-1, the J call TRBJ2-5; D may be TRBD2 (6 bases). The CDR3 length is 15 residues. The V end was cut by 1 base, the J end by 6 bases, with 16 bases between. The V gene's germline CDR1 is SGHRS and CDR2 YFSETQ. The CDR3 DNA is TGCGCCAGCAGCTTGCTTGCGACGGGAGAAAAGACCCAGTACTTC. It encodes CASSLLATGEKTQYF.

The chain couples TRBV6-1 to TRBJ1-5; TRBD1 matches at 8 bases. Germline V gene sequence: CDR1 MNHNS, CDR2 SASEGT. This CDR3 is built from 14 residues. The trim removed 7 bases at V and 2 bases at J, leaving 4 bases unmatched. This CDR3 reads CASKEDRGNQPQHF. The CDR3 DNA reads TGTGCCAGCAAGGAGGACAGGGGCAATCAGCCCCAGCATTTT.

DNA of the CDR3: TGTGCCAGCTACGGACGGACGAACACCGGGGAGCTGTTTTTT. Its translation: CASYGRTNTGELFF. This rearrangement joins TRBV2 to TRBJ2-2; D call uncertain. V gave up 8 bases and J gave up 0 bases, with 10 bases separating them. Germline CDR1 SNHLY, CDR2 FYNNEI. The CDR3 has 14 amino acids. The whole variable domain, filled in from reference TRBV2 and TRBJ2-2, reads EPEVTQTPSHQVTQMGQEVILRCVPISNHLYFYWYRQILGQKVEFLVSFYNNEISEKSEIFDDQFSVERPDGSNFTLKIRSTKLEDSAMYFCASYGRTNTGELFFGEGSRLTVL.

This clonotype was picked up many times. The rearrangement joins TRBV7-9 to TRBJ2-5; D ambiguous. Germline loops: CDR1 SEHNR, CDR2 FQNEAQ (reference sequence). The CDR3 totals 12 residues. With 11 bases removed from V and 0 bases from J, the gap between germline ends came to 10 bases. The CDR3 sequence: CAVGGDQETQYF. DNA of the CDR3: TGTGCCGTAGGTGGGGACCAAGAGACCCAGTACTTC.

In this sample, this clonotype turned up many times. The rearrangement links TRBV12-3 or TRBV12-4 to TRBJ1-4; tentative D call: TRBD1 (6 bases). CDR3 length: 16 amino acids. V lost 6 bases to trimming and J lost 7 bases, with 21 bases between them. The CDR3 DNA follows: TGTGCCAGCAGACCCTCACAGGGCGGGGTTGGTGAAAAACTGTTTTTT. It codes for CASRPSQGGVGEKLFF.

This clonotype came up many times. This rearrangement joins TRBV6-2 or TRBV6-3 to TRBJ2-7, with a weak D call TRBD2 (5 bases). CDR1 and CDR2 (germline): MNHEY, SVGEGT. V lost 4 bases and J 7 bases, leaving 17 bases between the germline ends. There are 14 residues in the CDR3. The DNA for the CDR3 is TGTGCCAGCAGTTGGAGCGGTTCGACGGAAGAGCAGTACTTC. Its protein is CASSWSGSTEEQYF.

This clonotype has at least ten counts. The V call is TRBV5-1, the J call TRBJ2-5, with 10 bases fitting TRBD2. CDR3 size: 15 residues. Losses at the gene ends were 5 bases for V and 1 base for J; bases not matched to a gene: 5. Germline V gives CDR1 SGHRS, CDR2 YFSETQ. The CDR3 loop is CASSRASGSQETQYF. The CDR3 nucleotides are TGCGCCAGCAGTAGGGCTAGCGGGAGCCAAGAGACCCAGTACTTC.

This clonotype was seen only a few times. This CDR3 reads CSARRSETQYF. Here the CDR3 DNA reads TGCAGTGCTAGAAGAAGCGAGACCCAGTACTTC. The chain is built from TRBV20-1 and TRBJ2-5; the D is unclear. V lost 2 bases and J lost 5, with 6 bases in between. This CDR3 comprises 11 residues. The V gene's germline CDR1 is DFQATT and CDR2 SNEGSKA (reference sequence).

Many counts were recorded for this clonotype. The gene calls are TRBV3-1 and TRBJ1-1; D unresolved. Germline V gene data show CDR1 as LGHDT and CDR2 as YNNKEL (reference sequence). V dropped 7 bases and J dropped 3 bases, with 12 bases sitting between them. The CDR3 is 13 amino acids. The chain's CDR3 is CASKARFDTEAFF. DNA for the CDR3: TGTGCCAGCAAGGCACGATTCGACACTGAAGCTTTCTTT. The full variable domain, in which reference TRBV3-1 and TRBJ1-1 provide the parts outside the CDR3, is DTAVSQTPKYLVTQMGNDKSIKCEQNLGHDTMYWYKQDSKKFLKIMFSYNNKELIINETVPNRFSPKSPDKAHLNLHINSLELGDSAVYFCASKARFDTEAFFGQGTRLTVV.